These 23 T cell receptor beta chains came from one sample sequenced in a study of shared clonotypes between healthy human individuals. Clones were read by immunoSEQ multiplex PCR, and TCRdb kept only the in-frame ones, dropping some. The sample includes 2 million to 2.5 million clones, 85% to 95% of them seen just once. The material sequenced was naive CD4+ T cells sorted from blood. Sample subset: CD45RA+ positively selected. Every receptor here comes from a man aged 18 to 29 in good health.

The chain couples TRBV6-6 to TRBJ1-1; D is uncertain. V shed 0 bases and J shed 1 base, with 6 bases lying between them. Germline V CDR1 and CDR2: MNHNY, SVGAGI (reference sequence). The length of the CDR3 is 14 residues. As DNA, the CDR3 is TGTGCCAGCAGTTACTCTGGCAAGAACACTGAAGCTTTCTTT. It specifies CASSYSGKNTEAFF.

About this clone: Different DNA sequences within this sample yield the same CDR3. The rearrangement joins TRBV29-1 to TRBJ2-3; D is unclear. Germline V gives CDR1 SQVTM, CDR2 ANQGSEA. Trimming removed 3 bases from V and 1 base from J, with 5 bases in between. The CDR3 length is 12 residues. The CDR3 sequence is CSVDVGTDTQYF. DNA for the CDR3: TGCAGCGTTGACGTCGGCACAGATACGCAGTATTTT.

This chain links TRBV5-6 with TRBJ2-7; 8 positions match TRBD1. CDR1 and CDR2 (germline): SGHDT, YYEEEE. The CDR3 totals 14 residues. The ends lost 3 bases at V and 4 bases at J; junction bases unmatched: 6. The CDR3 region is CASSYRTGRYEQYF. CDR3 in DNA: TGTGCCAGCAGCTACCGGACAGGGAGGTACGAGCAGTACTTC. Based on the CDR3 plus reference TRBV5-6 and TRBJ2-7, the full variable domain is DAGVTQSPTHLIKTRGQQVTLRCSPKSGHDTVSWYQQALGQGPQFIFQYYEEEERQRGNFPDRFSGHQFPNYSSELNVNALLLGDSALYLCASSYRTGRYEQYFGPGTRLTVT.

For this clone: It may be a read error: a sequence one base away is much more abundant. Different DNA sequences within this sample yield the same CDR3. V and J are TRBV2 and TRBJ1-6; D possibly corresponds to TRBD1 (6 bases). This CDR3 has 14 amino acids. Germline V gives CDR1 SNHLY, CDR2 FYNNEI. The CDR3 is CASSEDRVDSPLHF. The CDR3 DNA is TGTGCCAGCAGTGAAGACAGGGTTGATTCACCCCTCCACTTC.

The CDR3 loop is CASSLMGGTEAFF. DNA of the CDR3: TGTGCCAGCAGTTTAATGGGTGGCACTGAAGCTTTCTTT. This chain uses TRBV28 with TRBJ1-1; D remains ambiguous. This CDR3 comprises 13 residues. The germline V gene has CDR1 MDHEN and CDR2 SYDVKM. Trimming removed 2 bases from V and 4 bases from J, with 8 bases in between. Together with reference TRBV28 and TRBJ1-1, the CDR3 gives the full variable domain: DVKVTQSSRYLVKRTGEKVFLECVQDMDHENMFWYRQDPGLGLRLIYFSYDVKMKEKGDIPEGYSVSREKKERFSLILESASTNQTSMYLCASSLMGGTEAFFGQGTRLTVV.

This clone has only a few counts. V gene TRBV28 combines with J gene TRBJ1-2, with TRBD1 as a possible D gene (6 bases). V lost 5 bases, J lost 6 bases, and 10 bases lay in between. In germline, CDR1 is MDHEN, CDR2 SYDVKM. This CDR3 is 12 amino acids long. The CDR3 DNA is TGTGCCAGCAGTGGGGGGCATGATGGCTACACCTTC. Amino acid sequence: CASSGGHDGYTF.

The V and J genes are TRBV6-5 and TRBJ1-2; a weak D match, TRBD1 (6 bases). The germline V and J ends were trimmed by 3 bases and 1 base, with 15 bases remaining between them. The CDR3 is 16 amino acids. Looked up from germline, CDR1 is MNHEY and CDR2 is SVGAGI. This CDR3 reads CASSYLGTTNNYGYTF. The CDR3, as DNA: TGTGCCAGCAGTTATCTTGGGACAACGAATAACTATGGCTACACCTTC.

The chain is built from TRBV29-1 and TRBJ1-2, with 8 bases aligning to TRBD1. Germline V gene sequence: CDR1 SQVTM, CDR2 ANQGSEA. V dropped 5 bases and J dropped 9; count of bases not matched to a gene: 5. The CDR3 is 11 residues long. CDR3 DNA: TGCAGCGTTTACGGACAGGGACGCTACACCTTC. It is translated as CSVYGQGRYTF.

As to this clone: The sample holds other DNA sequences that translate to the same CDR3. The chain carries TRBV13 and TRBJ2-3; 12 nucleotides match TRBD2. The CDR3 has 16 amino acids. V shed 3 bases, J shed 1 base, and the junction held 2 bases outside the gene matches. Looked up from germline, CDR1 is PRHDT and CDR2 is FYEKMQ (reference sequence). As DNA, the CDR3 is TGTGCCAGCAGCTTCCGACTAGCGGGGGGCACAGATACGCAGTATTTT. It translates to CASSFRLAGGTDTQYF.

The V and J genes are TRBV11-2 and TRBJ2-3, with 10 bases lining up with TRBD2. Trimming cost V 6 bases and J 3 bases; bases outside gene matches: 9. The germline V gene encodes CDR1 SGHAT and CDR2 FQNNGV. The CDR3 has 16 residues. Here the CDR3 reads CASSPQRGGGTDTQYF. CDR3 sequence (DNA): TGTGCCAGCAGTCCCCAGCGGGGGGGCGGGACAGATACGCAGTATTTT. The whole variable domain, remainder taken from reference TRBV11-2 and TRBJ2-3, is EAGVAQSPRYKIIEKRQSVAFWCNPISGHATLYWYQQILGQGPKLLIQFQNNGVVDDSQLPKDRFSAERLKGVDSTLKIQPAKLEDSAVYLCASSPQRGGGTDTQYFGPGTRLTVL.

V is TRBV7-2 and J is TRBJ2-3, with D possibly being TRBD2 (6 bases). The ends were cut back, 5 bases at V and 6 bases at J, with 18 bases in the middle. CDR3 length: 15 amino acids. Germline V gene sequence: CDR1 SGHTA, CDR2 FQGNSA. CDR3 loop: CASSPEGGFVDTQYF. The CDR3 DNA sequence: TGTGCCAGCAGCCCGGAGGGAGGATTCGTGGATACGCAGTATTTT. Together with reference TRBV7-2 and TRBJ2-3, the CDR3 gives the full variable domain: GAGVSQSPSNKVTEKGKDVELRCDPISGHTALYWYRQSLGQGLEFLIYFQGNSAPDKSGLPSDRFSAERTGGSVSTLTIQRTQQEDSAVYLCASSPEGGFVDTQYFGPGTRLTVL.

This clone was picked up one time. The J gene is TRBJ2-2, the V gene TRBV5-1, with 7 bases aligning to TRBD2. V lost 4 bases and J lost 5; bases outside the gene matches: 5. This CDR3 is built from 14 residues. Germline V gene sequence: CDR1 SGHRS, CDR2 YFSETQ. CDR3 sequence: CASSDGTTTGELFF. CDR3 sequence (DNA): TGCGCCAGCAGCGATGGGACTACGACCGGGGAGCTGTTTTTT.

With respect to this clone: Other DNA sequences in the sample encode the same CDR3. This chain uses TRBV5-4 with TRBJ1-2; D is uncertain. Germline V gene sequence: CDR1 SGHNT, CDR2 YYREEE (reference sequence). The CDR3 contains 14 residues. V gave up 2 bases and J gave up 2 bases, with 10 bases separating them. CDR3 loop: CASSLGAANYGYTF. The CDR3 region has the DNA TGTGCCAGCAGCTTAGGAGCGGCGAACTATGGCTACACCTTC.

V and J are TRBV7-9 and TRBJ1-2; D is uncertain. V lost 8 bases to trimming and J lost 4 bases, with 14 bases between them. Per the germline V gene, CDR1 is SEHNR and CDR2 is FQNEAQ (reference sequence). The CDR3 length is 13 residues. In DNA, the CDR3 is TGTGCCAGCTCCGAGGCGGGGATCTATGGCTACACCTTC. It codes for CASSEAGIYGYTF.

CDR3 coding DNA: TGTGCCAGCAGTAGTATTGATGCGGATCAGCCCCAGCATTTT. Protein sequence: CASSSIDADQPQHF. J is TRBJ1-5 and V is TRBV5-6; D gene uncertain. Trimming stripped 5 bases from V and 5 bases from J, with 14 bases between. The CDR3 covers 14 residues. Germline V lookup: CDR1 SGHDT, CDR2 YYEEEE.

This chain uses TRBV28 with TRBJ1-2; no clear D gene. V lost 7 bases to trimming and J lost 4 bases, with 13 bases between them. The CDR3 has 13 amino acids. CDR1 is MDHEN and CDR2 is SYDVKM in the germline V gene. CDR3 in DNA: TGTGCCAGCACCCCAATCGGCCTCTATGGCTACACCTTC. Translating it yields CASTPIGLYGYTF.

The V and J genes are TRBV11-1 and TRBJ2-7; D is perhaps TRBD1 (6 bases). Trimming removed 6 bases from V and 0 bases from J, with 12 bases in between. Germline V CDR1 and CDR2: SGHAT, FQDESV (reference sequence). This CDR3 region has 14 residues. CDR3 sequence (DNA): TGTGCCAGCAGAAAAAGGACAGACTCCTACGAGCAGTACTTC. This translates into CASRKRTDSYEQYF.

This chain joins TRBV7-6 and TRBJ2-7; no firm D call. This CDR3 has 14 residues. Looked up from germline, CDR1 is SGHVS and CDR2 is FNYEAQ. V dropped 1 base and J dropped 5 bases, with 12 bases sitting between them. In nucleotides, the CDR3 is TGTGCCAGCAGCTTAGATTGGTTGTCCCACGAGCAGTACTTC. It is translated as CASSLDWLSHEQYF.

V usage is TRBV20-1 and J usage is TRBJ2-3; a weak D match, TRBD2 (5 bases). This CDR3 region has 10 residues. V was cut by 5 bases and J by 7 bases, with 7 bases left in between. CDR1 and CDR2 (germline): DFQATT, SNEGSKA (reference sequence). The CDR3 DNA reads TGCAGTGCTGAGGGATATACGCAGTATTTT. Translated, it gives CSAEGYTQYF.

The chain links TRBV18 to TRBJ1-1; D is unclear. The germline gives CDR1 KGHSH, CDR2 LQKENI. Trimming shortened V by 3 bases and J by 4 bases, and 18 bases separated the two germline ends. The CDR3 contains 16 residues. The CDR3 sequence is CASSPRAPEPGTEAFF. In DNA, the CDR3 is TGTGCCAGCTCACCCCGGGCCCCCGAGCCGGGCACTGAAGCTTTCTTT.

The CDR3 here is CASRPSGTGISGNTIYF. Written as DNA, the CDR3 is TGTGCCAGCAGACCGTCCGGGACAGGTATCTCTGGAAACACCATATATTTT. V usage is TRBV28 and J usage is TRBJ1-3, with 8 nucleotides matching TRBD1. The CDR3 is made up of 17 amino acids. CDR1 is MDHEN, CDR2 SYDVKM, per germline. Losses at the gene ends were 6 bases for V and 0 bases for J; bases not matched to a gene: 10.

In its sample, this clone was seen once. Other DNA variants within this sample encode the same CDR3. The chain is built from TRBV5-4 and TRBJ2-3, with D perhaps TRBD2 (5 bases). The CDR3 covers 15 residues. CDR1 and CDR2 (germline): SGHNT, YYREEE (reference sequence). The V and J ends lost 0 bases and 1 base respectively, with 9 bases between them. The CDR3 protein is CASSLGGSRTDTQYF. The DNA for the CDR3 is TGTGCCAGCAGCTTGGGAGGGAGTCGCACAGATACGCAGTATTTT.

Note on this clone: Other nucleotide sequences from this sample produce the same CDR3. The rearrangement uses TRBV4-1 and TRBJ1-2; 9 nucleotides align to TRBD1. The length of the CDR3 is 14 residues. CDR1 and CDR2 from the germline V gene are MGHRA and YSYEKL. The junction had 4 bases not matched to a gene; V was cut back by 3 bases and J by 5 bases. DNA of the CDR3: TGCGCCAGCAGCCAGCCGGGACAGGGATATGGCTACACCTTC. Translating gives CASSQPGQGYGYTF.